Each of the 10 T cell receptor beta chains below was sequenced from the same sample in a study of a mutant IDH1 vaccine in newly diagnosed glioma. Sequenced by immunoSEQ multiplex PCR; TCRdb stores in-frame clones only, minus some. The top ten clones hold about 7.9% of a sample with under 35,000 clones, more than 75% of them seen once. These receptors have no identified antigens. Time point noted: week 35, safety follow-up. Doses consisted of 300 ug of mutant IDH1 20-mer peptide each, paired with topical imiquimod. Specimen: PBMCs, collected from a glioma patient whose treatment included an IDH1 peptide vaccine. These receptors all stem from a man in his fifties with glioma.

In this sample, this clone turned up once. The V gene is TRBV27, the J gene TRBJ2-1; D tentatively fits TRBD1 or TRBD2 (5 bases each). There are 15 residues in the CDR3. V lost 3 bases to trimming and J lost 1 base, with 10 bases between them. Germline CDR1 MNHEY, CDR2 SMNVEV (reference sequence). Here the CDR3 reads CASSFEGPSYNEQFF. CDR3 bases: TGTGCCAGCAGTTTCGAGGGGCCTTCCTACAATGAGCAGTTCTTC.

The chain links TRBV4-3 to TRBJ1-6, with 7 bases aligning to TRBD1. The CDR3 extends over 14 amino acids. V dropped 3 bases and J dropped 11; count of bases not matched to a gene: 7. Germline values: CDR1 LGHNA, CDR2 YSLEER. In DNA form, the CDR3 reads TGCGCCAGCAGCCAGACGCGGACAGGAGCACCCCTCCACTTT. Its protein product is CASSQTRTGAPLHF.

This sequence joins TRBV5-6 and TRBJ2-4; D gene uncertain. The CDR3 is made up of 13 amino acids. V shed 0 bases and J shed 8 bases, with 9 bases lying between them. From germline, CDR1 is SGHDT and CDR2 YYEEEE. CDR3 sequence (DNA): TGTGCCAGCAGCTTGGGTGGGCTAGACATTCAGTACTTC. It encodes CASSLGGLDIQYF.

The chain links TRBV14 to TRBJ2-7; D gene ambiguous. V was cut by 3 bases and J by 3 bases, with 9 bases left in between. The CDR3 sequence is 13 residues long. The germline V gene encodes CDR1 SGHDN and CDR2 FVKESK. CDR3 nucleotides: TGTGCCAGCAGCCAGGCGGCTAGCTACGAGCAGTACTTC. As protein: CASSQAASYEQYF.

This chain joins TRBV6-6 and TRBJ2-7, with TRBD1 matching over 12 bases. The CDR3 sequence is 12 residues long. Germline V lookup: CDR1 MNHNY, CDR2 SVGAGI (reference sequence). The junction had 2 bases not matched to a gene; V was cut back by 8 bases and J by 6 bases. The CDR3 reads CASRDRGLEQYF. DNA of the CDR3: TGTGCCAGCCGGGACAGGGGGCTCGAGCAGTACTTC.

This sequence joins TRBV28 and TRBJ1-1; perhaps TRBD1 as D (6 bases). CDR1 MDHEN and CDR2 SYDVKM come from the germline V gene. Trimming pared 3 bases from V and 5 bases from J, leaving 13 bases between. The CDR3 is made up of 14 amino acids. The CDR3: CASSFGGGGTEAFF. The CDR3 nucleotides read TGTGCCAGCAGTTTCGGAGGGGGAGGTACTGAAGCTTTCTTT.

The chain recombines TRBV5-4 with TRBJ1-2; D gene ambiguous. Germline V gene lookup returns CDR1 SGHNT and CDR2 YYREEE (reference sequence). V was trimmed by 0 bases and J by 3 bases, leaving 9 bases between them. The CDR3 covers 14 residues. The CDR3 sequence is CASSLEFPDYGYTF. Here the CDR3 DNA reads TGTGCCAGCAGCTTGGAGTTTCCGGACTATGGCTACACCTTC. Using reference TRBV5-4 and TRBJ1-2 for the parts outside the CDR3, the full variable domain is ETGVTQSPTHLIKTRGQQVTLRCSSQSGHNTVSWYQQALGQGPQFIFQYYREEENGRGNFPPRFSGLQFPNYSSELNVNALELDDSALYLCASSLEFPDYGYTFGSGTRLTVV.

This clone was observed a few times. The J gene is TRBJ1-1, the V gene TRBV5-1; D might be TRBD1 (6 bases). From germline, CDR1 is SGHRS and CDR2 YFSETQ. The CDR3 sequence is 16 residues long. Trimming stripped 3 bases from V and 1 base from J, with 16 bases between. CDR3 DNA sequence: TGCGCCAGCAGCTCATCCTCGGGGGGCCAGAACACTGAAGCTTTCTTT. This codes for CASSSSSGGQNTEAFF.

This clone was detected only once. The V call is TRBV2, the J call TRBJ1-5; TRBD1 might be the D (5 bases). CDR1 and CDR2 from the germline V gene are SNHLY and FYNNEI. CDR3 length: 15 amino acids. Trimming removed 5 bases at V and 1 base at J, with 12 bases between. The CDR3: CASSMQGRSNQPQHF. The CDR3 bases are TGTGCCAGCAGTATGCAGGGTCGGAGCAATCAGCCCCAGCATTTT.

This chain links TRBV5-8 with TRBJ1-5; D gene ambiguous. Trimming removed 4 bases from V and 4 bases from J, with 12 bases in between. Germline lookup yields CDR1 SGHTS and CDR2 YDEGEE. This CDR3 has 14 amino acids. Here the CDR3 reads CASSPSGKNQPQHF. For the CDR3, the DNA is TGTGCCAGCAGCCCCTCGGGCAAAAATCAGCCCCAGCATTTT.